Below, 17 T cell receptor beta chains from the same sample are listed, as sequenced in a study of blood T cell repertoires in COVID-19. Repertoires were generated with immunoSEQ multiplex PCR, while TCRdb's copy carries only in-frame clones and drops some. The sample has more than 40,000 clones, roughly 91% seen once. Material: peripheral blood. These receptors originate from a man aged 45-60 years with active COVID-19.

This chain connects TRBV7-8 to TRBJ1-6; TRBD1 aligns across 10 bases. Germline V gene data show CDR1 as SGHVS and CDR2 as FQNEAQ. The CDR3 covers 15 residues. J was trimmed by 9 bases and V by 2 bases; bases with no gene match: 4. The CDR3 nucleotides read TGTGCCAGCAGCTTAAATGGACAGGGGGGTTCACCCCTCCACTTT. Translated: CASSLNGQGGSPLHF. The full variable domain, with the rest looked up from reference TRBV7-8 and TRBJ1-6, is GAGVSQSPRYKVAKRGQDVALRCDPISGHVSLFWYQQALGQGPEFLTYFQNEAQLDKSGLPSDRFFAERPEGSVSTLKIQRTQQEDSAVYLCASSLNGQGGSPLHFGNGTRLTVT.

The chain is built from TRBV19 and TRBJ2-5; the D gene is possibly TRBD1 (5 bases). V lost 4 bases and J lost 2, with 11 bases in between. This CDR3 region has 14 residues. Germline loops: CDR1 LNHDA, CDR2 SQIVND (reference sequence). The CDR3 region has the DNA TGTGCCAGTAGTAGCCTGGCAGGGCAAGAGACCCAGTACTTC. This codes for CASSSLAGQETQYF.

The V gene is TRBV14, the J gene TRBJ2-7, with D perhaps TRBD1 (7 bases). Germline V gene data show CDR1 as SGHDN and CDR2 as FVKESK. This CDR3 region has 16 residues. The V gene lost 0 bases and the J gene lost 4 bases, with 16 bases spanning the gap. The CDR3 is CASSQDHGGGRYEQYF. The CDR3 region has the DNA TGTGCCAGCAGCCAAGACCACGGAGGGGGCAGGTACGAGCAGTACTTC. The full variable domain, its missing parts supplied by reference TRBV14 and TRBJ2-7, is EAGVTQFPSHSVIEKGQTVTLRCDPISGHDNLYWYRRVMGKEIKFLLHFVKESKQDESGMPNNRFLAERTGGTYSTLKVQPAELEDSGVYFCASSQDHGGGRYEQYFGPGTRLTVT.

The rearrangement joins TRBV5-5 to TRBJ1-1; D is unclear. Germline V gives CDR1 SGHKS, CDR2 YYEKEE (reference sequence). Trimming stripped 1 base from V and 5 bases from J, with 9 bases between. The length of the CDR3 is 13 residues. For the CDR3, the DNA is TGTGCCAGCAGCTTGCCCGGGAAAACTGAAGCTTTCTTT. It specifies CASSLPGKTEAFF.

The gene calls are TRBV19 and TRBJ1-1; 9 bases agree with TRBD1. The CDR3 has 13 residues. V was pared by 10 bases and J by 8 bases, with 11 bases of the junction left unmatched. CDR1 is LNHDA and CDR2 is SQIVND in the germline V gene (reference sequence). CDR3 coding DNA: TGTGCCACCTTCCCCGGGACAGGGACCGAAGCTTTCTTT. Its translation: CATFPGTGTEAFF.

The chain is built from TRBV3-1 (or the pseudogene TRBV3-2) and TRBJ2-1; no clear D gene. Germline V gene lookup returns CDR1 LGHDT and CDR2 YNNKEL (reference sequence). Trimming stripped 1 base from V and 6 bases from J, with 4 bases between. This CDR3 has 12 amino acids. CDR3 amino acids: CASSQGVNEQFF. As DNA, the CDR3 is TGTGCCAGCAGCCAAGGCGTCAATGAGCAGTTCTTC.

The chain recombines TRBV2 with TRBJ2-3, with a possible D match to TRBD2 (6 bases). The CDR3 totals 18 residues. V lost 1 base and J lost 2, with 19 bases in between. In germline, CDR1 is SNHLY, CDR2 FYNNEI. CDR3 sequence: CASSEDGWSGGTTDTQYF. The CDR3 DNA reads as TGTGCCAGCAGTGAAGACGGTTGGAGTGGGGGGACCACAGATACGCAGTATTTT.

The chain uses TRBV12-3 or TRBV12-4 and TRBJ2-5, with D maybe TRBD2 (7 bases). V lost 2 bases and J lost 6, with 10 bases in between. CDR3 length: 13 amino acids. CDR3 bases: TGTGCCAGCAGTTTATTGGGGGGGCAGACCCAGTACTTC. This sequence encodes CASSLLGGQTQYF.

The rearrangement links TRBV27 to TRBJ1-2; weak D call: TRBD1 (5 bases). Germline values: CDR1 MNHEY, CDR2 SMNVEV (reference sequence). CDR3 length equals 14 residues. V lost 0 bases and J lost 8, with 13 bases in between. CDR3 nucleotide sequence: TGTGCCAGCAGTTTATCGTTCGGGGGGAAGGGCTACACCTTC. It specifies CASSLSFGGKGYTF.

The chain carries TRBV5-1 and TRBJ1-4; no clear D gene. V was pared by 0 bases and J by 8 bases, with 11 bases between. CDR3 length: 14 residues. CDR1 is SGHRS, CDR2 YFSETQ, per germline. This CDR3 is CASSLGGGEEKLFF. The CDR3 DNA reads TGCGCCAGCAGCTTGGGGGGAGGAGAGGAAAAACTGTTTTTT.

This clone was detected once. V is TRBV19 and J is TRBJ2-1, with 12 bases matching TRBD2. Trimming cost V 7 bases and J 6 bases; bases outside gene matches: 7. Germline V gene sequence: CDR1 LNHDA, CDR2 SQIVND (reference sequence). This CDR3 is 15 amino acids long. CDR3 sequence reads: CASNLLAGGSNEQFF. The CDR3 bases are TGTGCCAGTAACCTGCTAGCGGGAGGGTCCAATGAGCAGTTCTTC.

This clone has just a few counts. This rearrangement joins TRBV16 to TRBJ1-6; a possible D gene is TRBD1 (6 bases). Germline V CDR1 and CDR2: KGHSY, FQNENV. The V gene lost 4 bases and the J gene lost 7 bases, with 11 bases spanning the gap. The CDR3 runs 14 residues. The CDR3 sequence: CASSRGQTNSPLHF. CDR3 sequence (DNA): TGTGCCAGCAGCCGAGGACAGACCAATTCACCCCTCCACTTT.

In this sample, this clone turned up a few times. This chain links TRBV9 with TRBJ1-2, with a possible D match to TRBD1 (5 bases). V lost 4 bases to trimming and J lost 8 bases, with 15 bases between them. CDR1 is SGDLS, CDR2 YYNGEE, per germline. This CDR3 has 13 residues. CDR3 DNA sequence: TGTGCCAGCAGCATGGGAGGGGAGGGAGGCTACACCTTC. It codes for CASSMGGEGGYTF.

The chain uses TRBV10-3 and TRBJ1-2; possible D gene TRBD1, 6 bases. CDR1 ENHRY and CDR2 SYGVKD come from the germline V gene. The CDR3 runs to 13 residues. The germline V and J ends were trimmed by 4 bases and 4 bases, with 10 bases remaining between them. CDR3 in amino acids: CAISVDSSYGYTF. CDR3 bases: TGTGCCATCAGTGTGGACAGTTCCTATGGCTACACCTTC.

The rearrangement joins TRBV9 to TRBJ1-6; a weak D match, TRBD1 (5 bases). The V gene's germline CDR1 is SGDLS and CDR2 YYNGEE. The CDR3 extends over 16 amino acids. V was trimmed by 3 bases and J by 4 bases, leaving 14 bases between them. DNA of the CDR3: TGTGCCAGCAGCGGACCAGGGTCCCCTTATAATTCACCCCTCCACTTT. Translating it yields CASSGPGSPYNSPLHF.

As for this clone: This specimen includes other DNA sequences encoding the same CDR3. The chain employs TRBV18 and TRBJ2-7, with 7 bases lining up with TRBD1. The trim removed 3 bases at V and 3 bases at J, leaving 2 bases unmatched. There are 13 residues in the CDR3. Germline V gene sequence: CDR1 KGHSH, CDR2 LQKENI. CDR3 DNA sequence: TGTGCCAGCTCACCGGGACAGAACTACGAGCAGTACTTC. Translating it yields CASSPGQNYEQYF.

This clone was observed once. This sequence joins TRBV4-1 and TRBJ1-2; TRBD1 matches 7 bases. The CDR3 covers 17 residues. J gave up 1 base and V 2 bases, and 10 bases lay outside the gene matches. The germline CDR1 and CDR2 sequences are MGHRA and YSYEKL. CDR3 bases: TGCGCCAGCAGCCAAAAAGACGGGACAGCACTTAACTATGGCTACACCTTC. This gives the protein CASSQKDGTALNYGYTF.